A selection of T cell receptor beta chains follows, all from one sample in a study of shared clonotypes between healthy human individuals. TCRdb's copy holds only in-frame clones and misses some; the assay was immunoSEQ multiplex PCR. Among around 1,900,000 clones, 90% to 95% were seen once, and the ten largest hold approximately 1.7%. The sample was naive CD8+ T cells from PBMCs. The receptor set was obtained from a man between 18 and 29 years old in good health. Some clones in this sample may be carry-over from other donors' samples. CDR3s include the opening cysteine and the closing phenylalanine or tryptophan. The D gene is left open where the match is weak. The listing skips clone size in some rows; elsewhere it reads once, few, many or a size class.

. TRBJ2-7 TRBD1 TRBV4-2 CASSQVSKDRVDEQYF TGTGCCAGCAGCCAAGTCTCCAAAGACAGGGTGGACGAGCAGTACTTC
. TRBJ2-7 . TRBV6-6 CASSRRDLEQYF TGTGCCAGCAGTCGCCGGGATCTCGAGCAGTACTTC
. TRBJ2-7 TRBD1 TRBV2 CASKYGQGGYEQYF TGTGCCAGCAAGTATGGACAGGGTGGCTACGAGCAGTACTTC
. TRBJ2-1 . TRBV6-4 CASSPTPSANEQFF TGTGCCAGCAGTCCTACCCCTAGCGCCAATGAGCAGTTCTTC
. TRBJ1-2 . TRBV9 CASSSIPRYGYTF TGTGCCAGCAGCTCAATCCCACGATATGGCTACACCTTC
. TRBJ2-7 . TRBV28 CASSLGPRSSYEQYF TGTGCCAGCAGCTTGGGACCCAGGAGCTCCTACGAGCAGTACTTC
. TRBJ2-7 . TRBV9 CASSMGGSPYEQYF TGTGCCAGCAGCATGGGCGGATCCCCCTACGAGCAGTACTTC
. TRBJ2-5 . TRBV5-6 CASSELPGKETQYF TGTGCCAGCAGCGAGCTTCCAGGGAAAGAGACCCAGTACTTC
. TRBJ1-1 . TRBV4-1 CASSRAVNTEAFF TGCGCCAGCAGCCGCGCTGTGAACACTGAAGCTTTCTTT
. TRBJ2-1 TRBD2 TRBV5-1 CASSFTAGIYNEQFF TGCGCCAGCAGCTTCACAGCGGGGATCTACAATGAGCAGTTCTTC
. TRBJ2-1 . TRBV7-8 CASSLTPYNEQFF TGTGCCAGCAGTTTGACACCTTACAATGAGCAGTTCTTC
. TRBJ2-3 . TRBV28 CASQYGPTTDTQYF TGTGCCTCCCAGTACGGACCGACCACAGATACGCAGTATTTT
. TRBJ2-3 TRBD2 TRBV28 CASSFTGTIVGITQYF TGTGCCAGCAGTTTTACCGGGACTATCGTTGGCATTACGCAGTATTTT
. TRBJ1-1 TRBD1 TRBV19 CASSIGTASEAFF TGTGCCAGTAGTATCGGGACAGCCTCTGAAGCTTTCTTT
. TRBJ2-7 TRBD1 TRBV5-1 CASSSSGTGFHEQYF TGCGCCAGCAGCTCCTCCGGGACAGGGTTCCACGAGCAGTACTTC
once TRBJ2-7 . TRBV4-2 CASSPSRGYEQYF TGTGCCAGCAGCCCGTCCCGGGGGTACGAGCAGTACTTC
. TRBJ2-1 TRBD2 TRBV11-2 CASSLDSGIYNEQFF TGTGCCAGCAGCTTAGATAGCGGGATATACAATGAGCAGTTCTTC